The present T cell receptor (beta chain) was sequenced within a study of post-analysis software for immune sequencing data. About the study: Several disease courses (relapsing-remitting, secondary progressive and progressive-relapsing) of multiple sclerosis were included.

Whole-study results and caveats: Samples made in the same batch grouped tightly together by F measure.

Unique molecular identifiers had been added to the TCR beta cDNA libraries. TCRdb re-called the PCR reads through MiXCR, storing one row per CDR3 protein. The table has fewer than 850,000 distinct CDR3 sequences, just under 30% seen once; the top ten hold about 0.5%. This clonotype has a handful of counts. The antigen is undetermined. The sequenced material came from blood. The sequence was collected from a girl aged 10-17 years with multiple sclerosis.

The CDR3 spells CASSLFGTDDQPQHF. DNA for the CDR3: TGTGCCAGCAGTTTATTCGGGACAGATGATCAGCCCCAGCATTTT. The chain links TRBV27 to TRBJ1-5; 7 bases fit TRBD1. The CDR3 length is 15 residues. Trimming removed 1 base from V and 5 bases from J; junction bases left unmatched: 5. Looked up from germline, CDR1 is MNHEY and CDR2 is SMNVEV (reference sequence).